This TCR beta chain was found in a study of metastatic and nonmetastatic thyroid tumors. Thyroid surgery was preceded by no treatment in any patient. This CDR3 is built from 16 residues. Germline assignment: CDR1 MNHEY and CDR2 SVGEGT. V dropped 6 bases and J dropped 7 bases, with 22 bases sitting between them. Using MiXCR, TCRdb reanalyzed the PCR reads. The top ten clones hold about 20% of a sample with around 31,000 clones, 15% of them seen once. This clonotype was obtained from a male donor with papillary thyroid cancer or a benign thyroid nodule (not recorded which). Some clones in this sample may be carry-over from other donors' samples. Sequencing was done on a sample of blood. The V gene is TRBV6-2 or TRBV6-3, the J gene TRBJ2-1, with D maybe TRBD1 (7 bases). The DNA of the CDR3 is TGTGCCAGCAGGGGGGGTGGACAGGAGTGGTTTAATGAGCAGTTCTTC. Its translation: CASRGGGQEWFNEQFF.